This T cell receptor (beta chain) appears in the sequencing data of a study of T cells expressing NK-cell markers. Study at large: It was sorted CD3+CD56+NKG2C+, CD3+CD56+NKG2C- and CD3+CD56-NKG2C+ T cells that supplied the TCR beta repertoires. General study findings and limits: Roughly six donors had dominant NKG2C+ clonotypes that comprised roughly 1.0-8% of their CD8+ T cells.

Turning to this clonotype: The antigen is not known.

TCRdb reprocessed the 5' RACE reads and reports one entry per CDR3 protein, with no DNA. The sample spans about 440,000 distinct CDR3 sequences; the ten largest clones claim about 7.3%. CDR3 length equals 17 residues. Germline V CDR1 and CDR2: DFQATT, SNEGSKA (reference sequence). Sequencing input: blood T cells: a sorted CD56 or NKG2C T cell subset, CD4+ or CD8+ T cells, or bulk PBMC T cells (not recorded which). V and J are TRBV20-1 and TRBJ1-1; the TCRdb call, TRBD1, lacks DNA for checking. The receptor's source is a woman between 18 and 70 years old in good health. CDR3 sequence: CSAREVRPRQANTEAFF.